These 21 T cell receptor beta chains came from one sample sequenced in a study of cytomegalovirus exposure and HLA in healthy donors. Researchers ran the PCR with 60 Vbeta and 13 Jbeta primers. Profiling relied on immunoSEQ multiplex PCR, and the TCRdb table lists in-frame clones only, not all of them. The sample consists of 110,000 to 150,000 clones, 76% of them appearing once. The sequenced sample consisted of PBMCs. The receptors shown here come from a woman aged 40 to 55 in good health and CMV-seronegative.

The chain uses TRBV6-1 and TRBJ2-7; a weak D match, TRBD2 (5 bases). Germline CDR1 reads MNHNS; CDR2 reads SASEGT. The CDR3 has 15 residues. V was cut by 7 bases and J by 4 bases, with 20 bases left in between. CDR3 loop: CASKLHRDPKYEQYF. CDR3 DNA: TGTGCCAGCAAACTCCACCGGGATCCGAAATACGAGCAGTACTTC.

The V gene is TRBV28, the J gene TRBJ1-1; 7 bases line up with TRBD1. This CDR3 is 12 amino acids long. CDR1 and CDR2 (germline): MDHEN, SYDVKM. J was trimmed by 4 bases and V by 4 bases; bases with no gene match: 0. The CDR3 DNA follows: TGTGCCAGCAGTTCAGGGGGCACTGAAGCTTTCTTT. Its translation is CASSSGGTEAFF.

This clone was recorded only once. This chain links TRBV7-8 with TRBJ1-5; D unclear. The CDR3 length is 15 residues. Germline assignment: CDR1 SGHVS and CDR2 FQNEAQ. Between the trimmed V and J ends, which lost 5 bases and 3 bases, there was a span of 14 bases. CDR3 sequence reads: CASSHSEEINQPQHF. For the CDR3, the DNA is TGTGCCAGCAGCCATAGTGAAGAAATCAATCAGCCCCAGCATTTT.

V usage is TRBV2 and J usage is TRBJ2-2; a weak D match, TRBD1 (6 bases). Trimming cost V 6 bases and J 7 bases, with 12 bases left between them. The CDR3 covers 13 residues. Germline V gene data show CDR1 as SNHLY and CDR2 as FYNNEI. The CDR3 loop is CASRQGQIGELFF. The CDR3 DNA sequence: TGTGCCAGCAGGCAGGGGCAAATCGGGGAGCTGTTTTTT.

V gene TRBV4-2 combines with J gene TRBJ1-2, with D tentatively TRBD1 (5 bases). V dropped 0 bases and J dropped 0 bases, with 8 bases sitting between them. Germline assignment: CDR1 LGHNA and CDR2 YNFKEQ. This CDR3 comprises 15 residues. The CDR3: CASSQDAGPNYGYTF. In DNA form, the CDR3 reads TGTGCCAGCAGCCAAGATGCAGGGCCTAACTATGGCTACACCTTC.

The chain recombines TRBV7-9 with TRBJ2-3; 14 bases agree with TRBD2. This CDR3 comprises 16 residues. V dropped 3 bases and J dropped 6; count of bases not matched to a gene: 5. CDR1 is SEHNR, CDR2 FQNEAQ, per germline (reference sequence). CDR3 residues: CASSLGLAGAGDTQYF. As DNA, the CDR3 is TGTGCCAGCAGCTTGGGACTAGCGGGAGCGGGGGATACGCAGTATTTT.

The chain joins TRBV6-5 to TRBJ1-2; 12 nucleotides match TRBD1. This CDR3 has 15 amino acids. Germline CDR1 is MNHEY and CDR2 is SVGAGI. Trimming removed 1 base from V and 7 bases from J; junction bases left unmatched: 4. DNA for the CDR3: TGTGCCAGCAGTTACTGGGGACAGGGGGCGGGTGGCTACACCTTC. Encoded protein: CASSYWGQGAGGYTF.

The count of this clone is one. The chain uses TRBV9 and TRBJ2-3; D uncertain. Germline V lookup: CDR1 SGDLS, CDR2 YYNGEE. The CDR3 is 13 amino acids. With 5 bases removed from V and 0 bases from J, the gap between germline ends came to 7 bases. The CDR3 reads CASSFSSTDTQYF. CDR3 bases: TGTGCCAGCAGTTTTTCAAGCACAGATACGCAGTATTTT.

The J gene is TRBJ1-4, the V gene TRBV6-6; TRBD1 might be the D (5 bases). Germline assignment: CDR1 MNHNY and CDR2 SVGAGI (reference sequence). The CDR3 length is 14 residues. The V and J ends lost 4 bases and 8 bases respectively, with 14 bases between them. The CDR3 reads CASSSGQRREKLFF. CDR3 in DNA: TGTGCCAGCAGTTCCGGACAACGTCGGGAAAAACTGTTTTTT.

The chain carries TRBV6-4 and TRBJ2-1, with TRBD2 identical over 7 bases. V gave up 8 bases and J gave up 7 bases; unmatched junction bases: 14. Germline CDR1 and CDR2: MRHNA and SNTAGT. This CDR3 region has 15 residues. The DNA for the CDR3 is TGTGCCAGCCGGGAGCAAGGGCAGGGAGGGAATGAGCAGTTCTTC. This sequence encodes CASREQGQGGNEQFF.

The chain links TRBV5-5 to TRBJ2-7; 13 bases are shared with TRBD2. The V gene end was trimmed by 3 bases and the J gene end by 2 bases; junction bases not matched to a gene: 2. Germline V gene lookup returns CDR1 SGHKS and CDR2 YYEKEE (reference sequence). The CDR3 runs 15 residues. The CDR3 spells CASSWTSGGTYEQYF. CDR3 in DNA: TGTGCCAGCAGCTGGACTAGCGGGGGTACCTACGAGCAGTACTTC.

This clone was detected only once. The V and J genes are TRBV6-5 and TRBJ2-5, with 7 nucleotides matching TRBD2. The DNA end lines up better with TRBJ2-7; the J call may be wrong. The CDR3 is made up of 14 amino acids. Germline CDR1 reads MNHEY; CDR2 reads SVGAGI. The CDR3 nucleotides are TGTGCCAGCACCAGCGCACTAGCGACCTACGAGCAGTACTTC. It is translated as CASTSALATYEQYF.

The chain links TRBV6-1 to TRBJ1-5, with D hard to call. V lost 2 bases to trimming and J lost 2 bases, with 10 bases between them. Per the germline V gene, CDR1 is MNHNS and CDR2 is SASEGT. The CDR3 totals 15 residues. DNA for the CDR3: TGTGCCAGCAGTGAAATCAACAGCCGCAATCAGCCCCAGCATTTT. Residues: CASSEINSRNQPQHF.

A remark on this clone: At one end, the junction sequence differs from germline, possibly due to a read error. The chain employs TRBV6-5 and TRBJ1-1; 9 nucleotides agree with TRBD1. CDR3 length: 13 residues. Germline V gives CDR1 MNHEY, CDR2 SVGAGI. Written as DNA, the CDR3 is TGTGCCATCAGTGAGACAGGGGGCACTGAAGCTTTCTTT. Protein sequence: CAISETGGTEAFF.

This clone was picked up one time. The V call is TRBV6-5, the J call TRBJ2-7, with 12 bases fitting TRBD1. The V and J ends lost 6 bases and 5 bases, in that order; junction bases with no gene match: 8. This CDR3 has 15 amino acids. Germline CDR1 is MNHEY and CDR2 is SVGAGI. DNA of the CDR3: TGTGCCAGCAGCAGCCCGGGACAGGGGGCCCACGAGCAGTACTTC. This gives the protein CASSSPGQGAHEQYF.

This clone was counted a single time. The chain uses TRBV6-1 and TRBJ1-5; 7 bases fit TRBD1. This CDR3 has 15 residues. Trimming took 6 bases from V and 0 from J; bases not matched to a gene: 5. Germline lookup yields CDR1 MNHNS and CDR2 SASEGT. The CDR3 nucleotides are TGTGCCAGCAGGACCGGACAGGTTAGCAATCAGCCCCAGCATTTT. It codes for CASRTGQVSNQPQHF.

This chain connects TRBV10-1 to TRBJ2-2; 8 positions match TRBD1. The ends lost 0 bases at V and 2 bases at J; junction bases unmatched: 5. The germline gives CDR1 WNHNN, CDR2 SYGVQD (reference sequence). CDR3 length: 17 amino acids. This CDR3 reads CASSESAGGENTGELFF. DNA of the CDR3: TGCGCCAGCAGTGAGTCCGCAGGGGGCGAAAACACCGGGGAGCTGTTTTTT.

The genes are TRBV28 and TRBJ2-5, with 8 bases identical to TRBD1. Matching the DNA end better, TRBJ2-7 makes the J call doubtful. The CDR3 length is 15 residues. Per the germline V gene, CDR1 is MDHEN and CDR2 is SYDVKM. Written as DNA, the CDR3 is TGTGCCAGCAGTTCTTCCGGGACAGGCTCCTACGAGCAGTACTTC. Amino acids: CASSSSGTGSYEQYF.

This clone occurred once. The same CDR3 is also encoded by other DNA sequences in this sample. This chain joins TRBV9 and TRBJ2-5; D possibly corresponds to TRBD2 (6 bases). The germline gives CDR1 SGDLS, CDR2 YYNGEE. The CDR3 runs 15 residues. Trimming stripped 0 bases from V and 5 bases from J, with 14 bases between. DNA for the CDR3: TGTGCCAGCAGCGTAGAAGGAGGGGCGGGGGAGACCCAGTACTTC. Translation gives CASSVEGGAGETQYF.

This sequence joins TRBV28 and TRBJ2-7; 9 positions agree with TRBD1. Germline CDR1 is MDHEN and CDR2 is SYDVKM. Trimming cost V 6 bases and J 2 bases; bases outside gene matches: 11. The CDR3 is 16 residues long. The CDR3 reads CASSDEGTGSAYEQYF. DNA of the CDR3: TGTGCCAGCAGCGATGAAGGGACAGGGAGCGCCTACGAGCAGTACTTC.

This chain connects TRBV10-2 to TRBJ2-7; D is possibly TRBD1 (6 bases). The germline CDR1 and CDR2 sequences are WSHSY and SAAADI. This CDR3 spans 15 amino acids. With 5 bases removed from V and 4 bases from J, the gap between germline ends came to 18 bases. CDR3 protein: CASSYHRVKAYEQYF. CDR3 in DNA: TGCGCCAGCAGTTACCACAGGGTAAAAGCTTACGAGCAGTACTTC.